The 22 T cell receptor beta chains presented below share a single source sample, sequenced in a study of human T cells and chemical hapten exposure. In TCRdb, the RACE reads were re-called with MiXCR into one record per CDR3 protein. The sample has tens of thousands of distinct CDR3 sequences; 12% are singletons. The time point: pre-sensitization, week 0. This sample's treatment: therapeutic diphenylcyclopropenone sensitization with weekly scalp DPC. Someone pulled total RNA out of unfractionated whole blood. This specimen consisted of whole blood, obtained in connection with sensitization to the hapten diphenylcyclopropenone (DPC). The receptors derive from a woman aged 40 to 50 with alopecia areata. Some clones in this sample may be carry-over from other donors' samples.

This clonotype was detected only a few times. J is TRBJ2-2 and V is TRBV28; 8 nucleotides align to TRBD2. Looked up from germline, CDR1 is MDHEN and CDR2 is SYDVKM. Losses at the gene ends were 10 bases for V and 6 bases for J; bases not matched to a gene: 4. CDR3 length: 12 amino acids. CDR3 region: CATPSGSGELFF. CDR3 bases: TGTGCCACCCCTAGCGGGTCCGGGGAGCTGTTTTTT.

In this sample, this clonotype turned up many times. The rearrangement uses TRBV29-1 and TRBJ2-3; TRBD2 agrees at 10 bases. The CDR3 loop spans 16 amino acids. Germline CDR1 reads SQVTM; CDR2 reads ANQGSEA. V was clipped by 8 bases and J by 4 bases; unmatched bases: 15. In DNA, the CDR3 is TGCAGCTCCAAGAGACAGCGGGGGGGGATGGCAGATACGCAGTATTTT. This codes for CSSKRQRGGMADTQYF.

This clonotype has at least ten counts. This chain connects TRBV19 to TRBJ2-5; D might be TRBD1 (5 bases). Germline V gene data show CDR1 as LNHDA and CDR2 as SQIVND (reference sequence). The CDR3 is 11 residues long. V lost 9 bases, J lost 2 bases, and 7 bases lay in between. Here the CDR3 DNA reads TGTGCCAGGACAGCACAAGAGACCCAGTACTTC. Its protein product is CARTAQETQYF.

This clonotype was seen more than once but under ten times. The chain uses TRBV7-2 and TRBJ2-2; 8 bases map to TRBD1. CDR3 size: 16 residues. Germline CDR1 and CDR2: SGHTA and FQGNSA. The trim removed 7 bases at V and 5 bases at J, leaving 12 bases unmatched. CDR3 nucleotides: TGTGCCAGCACAGCTTACGCCCAGGGGGCAACCGGGGAGCTGTTTTTT. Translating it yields CASTAYAQGATGELFF.

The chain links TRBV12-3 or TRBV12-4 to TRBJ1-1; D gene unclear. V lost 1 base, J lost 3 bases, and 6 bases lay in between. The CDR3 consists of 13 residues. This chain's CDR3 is CASSLVQDTEAFF. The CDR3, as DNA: TGTGCCAGCAGTTTAGTGCAGGACACTGAAGCTTTCTTT.

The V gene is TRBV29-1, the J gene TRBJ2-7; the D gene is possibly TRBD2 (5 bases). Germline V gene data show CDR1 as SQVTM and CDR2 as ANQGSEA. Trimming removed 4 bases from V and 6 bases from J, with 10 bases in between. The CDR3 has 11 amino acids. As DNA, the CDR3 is TGCAGCGTTGTAAGAGCGGCCGAGCAGTACTTC. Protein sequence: CSVVRAAEQYF.

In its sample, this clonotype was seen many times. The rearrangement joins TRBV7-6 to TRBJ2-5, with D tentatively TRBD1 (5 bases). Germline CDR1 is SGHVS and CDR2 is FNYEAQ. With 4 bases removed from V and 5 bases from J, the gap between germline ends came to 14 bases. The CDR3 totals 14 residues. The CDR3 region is CASSSTVLVETQYF. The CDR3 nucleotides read TGTGCCAGCAGCTCGACAGTTCTAGTGGAGACCCAGTACTTC.

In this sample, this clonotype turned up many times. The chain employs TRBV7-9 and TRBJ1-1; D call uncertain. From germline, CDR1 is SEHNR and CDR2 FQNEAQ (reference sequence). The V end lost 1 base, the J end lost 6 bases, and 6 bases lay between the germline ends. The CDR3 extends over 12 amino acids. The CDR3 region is CASSLGDSEAFF. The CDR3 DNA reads TGTGCCAGCAGCTTAGGAGACTCTGAAGCTTTCTTT.

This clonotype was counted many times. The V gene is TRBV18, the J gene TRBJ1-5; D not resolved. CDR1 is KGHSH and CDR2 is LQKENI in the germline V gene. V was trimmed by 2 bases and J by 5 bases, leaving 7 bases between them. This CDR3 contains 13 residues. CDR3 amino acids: CASSPASYQPQHF. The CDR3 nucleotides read TGTGCCAGCTCACCAGCCAGTTATCAGCCCCAGCATTTT.

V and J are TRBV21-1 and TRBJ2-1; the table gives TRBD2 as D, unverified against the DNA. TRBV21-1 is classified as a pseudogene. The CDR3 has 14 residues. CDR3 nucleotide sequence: TGTGCCACCAGAACTAGCTGCTCCTACAATGAGCAGTTCTTC. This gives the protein CATRTSCSYNEQFF.

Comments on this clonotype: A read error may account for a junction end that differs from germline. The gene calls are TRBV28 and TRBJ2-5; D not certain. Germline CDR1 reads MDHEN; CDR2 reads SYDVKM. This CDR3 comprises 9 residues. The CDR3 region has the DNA TGTGCCAGCAGTCCGGTAGACCTCTTC. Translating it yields CASSPVDLF. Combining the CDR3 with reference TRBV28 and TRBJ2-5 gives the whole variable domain DVKVTQSSRYLVKRTGEKVFLECVQDMDHENMFWYRQDPGLGLRLIYFSYDVKMKEKGDIPEGYSVSREKKERFSLILESASTNQTSMYLCASSPVDLFGPGTRLLVL.

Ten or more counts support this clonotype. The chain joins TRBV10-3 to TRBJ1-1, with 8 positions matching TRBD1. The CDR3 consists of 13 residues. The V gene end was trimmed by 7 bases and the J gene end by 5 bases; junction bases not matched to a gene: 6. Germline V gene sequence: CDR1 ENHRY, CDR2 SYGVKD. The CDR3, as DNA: TGTGCCATCACTCCTGGACAGGGAACTGAAGCTTTCTTT. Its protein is CAITPGQGTEAFF.

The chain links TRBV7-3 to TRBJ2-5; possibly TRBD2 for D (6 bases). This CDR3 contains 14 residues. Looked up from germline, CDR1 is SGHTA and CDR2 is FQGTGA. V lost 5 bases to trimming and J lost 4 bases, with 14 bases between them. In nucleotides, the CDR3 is TGTGCCAGCAGCCCCGGGCAGGGAGGAGAGACCCAGTACTTC. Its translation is CASSPGQGGETQYF.

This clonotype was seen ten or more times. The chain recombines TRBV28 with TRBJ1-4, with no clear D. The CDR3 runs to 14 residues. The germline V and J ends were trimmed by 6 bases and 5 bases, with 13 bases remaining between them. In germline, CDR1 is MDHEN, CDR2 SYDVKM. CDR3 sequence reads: CASSILTENEKLFF. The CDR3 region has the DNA TGTGCCAGCAGCATACTAACAGAAAATGAAAAACTGTTTTTT.

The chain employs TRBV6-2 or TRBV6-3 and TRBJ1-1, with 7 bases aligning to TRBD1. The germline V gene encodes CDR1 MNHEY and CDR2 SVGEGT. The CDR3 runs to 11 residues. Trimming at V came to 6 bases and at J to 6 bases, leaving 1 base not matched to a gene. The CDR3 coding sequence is TGTGCCAGCAGCCAGGGGGCTGAAGCTTTCTTT. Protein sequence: CASSQGAEAFF.

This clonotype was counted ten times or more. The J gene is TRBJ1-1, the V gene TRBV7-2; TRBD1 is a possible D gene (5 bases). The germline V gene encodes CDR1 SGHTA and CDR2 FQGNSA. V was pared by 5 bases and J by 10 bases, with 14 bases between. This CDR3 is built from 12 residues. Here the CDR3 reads CASSPREGVAFF. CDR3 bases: TGTGCCAGCAGCCCGAGGGAAGGGGTAGCTTTCTTT.

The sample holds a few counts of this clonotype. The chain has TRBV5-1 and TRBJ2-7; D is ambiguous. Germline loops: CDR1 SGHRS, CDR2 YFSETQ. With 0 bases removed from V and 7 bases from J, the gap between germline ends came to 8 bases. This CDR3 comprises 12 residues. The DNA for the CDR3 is TGCGCCAGCAGCTTGGGAATGGGGGAGCAGTACTTC. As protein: CASSLGMGEQYF.

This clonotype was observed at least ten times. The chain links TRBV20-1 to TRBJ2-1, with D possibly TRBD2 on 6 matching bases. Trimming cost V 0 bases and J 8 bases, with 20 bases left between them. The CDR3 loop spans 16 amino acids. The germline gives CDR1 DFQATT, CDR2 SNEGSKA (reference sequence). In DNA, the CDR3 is TGCAGTGCTAGAGATTGGGACGGTCTAGCGAGAGATGAGCAGTTCTTC. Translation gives CSARDWDGLARDEQFF.

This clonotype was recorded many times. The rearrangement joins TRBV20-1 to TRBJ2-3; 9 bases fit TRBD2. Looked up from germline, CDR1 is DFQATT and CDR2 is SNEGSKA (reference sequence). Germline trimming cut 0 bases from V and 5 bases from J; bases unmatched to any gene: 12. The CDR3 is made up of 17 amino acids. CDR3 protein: CSARDSPVAGVRDTQYF. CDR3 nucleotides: TGCAGTGCTAGAGATTCCCCAGTAGCGGGAGTAAGAGATACGCAGTATTTT.

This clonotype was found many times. DNA of the CDR3: TGCAGTGCTAGAGACGGACAACCTTCTGAAGCTTTCTTT. Its translation is CSARDGQPSEAFF. The chain employs TRBV20-1 and TRBJ1-1; maybe TRBD1 (5 bases). V was clipped by 0 bases and J by 6 bases, with 11 bases between them. This CDR3 has 13 residues. Germline CDR1 is DFQATT and CDR2 is SNEGSKA (reference sequence).

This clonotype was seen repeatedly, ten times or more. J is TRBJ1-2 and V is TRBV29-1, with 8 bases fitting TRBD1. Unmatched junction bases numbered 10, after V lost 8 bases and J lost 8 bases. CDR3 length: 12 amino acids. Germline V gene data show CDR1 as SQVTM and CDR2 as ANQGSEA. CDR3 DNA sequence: TGCAGCTGTCCCGGGACAGGCAACGGCTACACCTTC. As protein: CSCPGTGNGYTF.

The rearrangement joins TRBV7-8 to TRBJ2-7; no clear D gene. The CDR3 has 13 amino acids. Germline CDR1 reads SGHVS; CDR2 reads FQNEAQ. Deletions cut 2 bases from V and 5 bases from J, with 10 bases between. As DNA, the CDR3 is TGTGCCAGCAGCTTACCAAAGAGCGACGAGCAGTACTTC. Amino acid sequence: CASSLPKSDEQYF.